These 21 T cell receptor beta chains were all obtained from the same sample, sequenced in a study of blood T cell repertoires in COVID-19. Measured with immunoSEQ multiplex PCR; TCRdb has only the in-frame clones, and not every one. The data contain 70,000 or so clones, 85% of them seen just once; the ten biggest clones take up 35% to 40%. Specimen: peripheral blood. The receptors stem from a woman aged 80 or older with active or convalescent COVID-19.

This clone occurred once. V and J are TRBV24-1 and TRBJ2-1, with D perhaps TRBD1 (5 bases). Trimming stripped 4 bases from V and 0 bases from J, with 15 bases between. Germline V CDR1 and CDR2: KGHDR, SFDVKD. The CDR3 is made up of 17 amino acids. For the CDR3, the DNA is TGTGCCACCAGTGAAACCAGGGTCTACAACTCCTACAATGAGCAGTTCTTC. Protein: CATSETRVYNSYNEQFF.

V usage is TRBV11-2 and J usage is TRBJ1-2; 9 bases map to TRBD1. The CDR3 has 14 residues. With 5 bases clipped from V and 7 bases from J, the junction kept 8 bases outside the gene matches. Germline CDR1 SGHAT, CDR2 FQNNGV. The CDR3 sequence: CASSAPGTGTGYTF. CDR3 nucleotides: TGTGCCAGCAGCGCCCCCGGGACAGGGACTGGCTACACCTTC.

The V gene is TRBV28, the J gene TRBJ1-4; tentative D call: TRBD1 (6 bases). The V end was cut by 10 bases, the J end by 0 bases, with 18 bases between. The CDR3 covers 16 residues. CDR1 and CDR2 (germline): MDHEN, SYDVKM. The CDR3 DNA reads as TGTGCCACCACGGCGCCAGGGGTTGCAACTAATGAAAAACTGTTTTTT. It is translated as CATTAPGVATNEKLFF.

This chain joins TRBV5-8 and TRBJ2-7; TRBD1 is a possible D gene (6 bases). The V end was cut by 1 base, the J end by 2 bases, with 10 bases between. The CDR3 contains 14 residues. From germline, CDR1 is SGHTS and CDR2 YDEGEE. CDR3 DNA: TGTGCCAGCAGCTTGCAGGGGACAACCTACGAGCAGTACTTC. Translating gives CASSLQGTTYEQYF.

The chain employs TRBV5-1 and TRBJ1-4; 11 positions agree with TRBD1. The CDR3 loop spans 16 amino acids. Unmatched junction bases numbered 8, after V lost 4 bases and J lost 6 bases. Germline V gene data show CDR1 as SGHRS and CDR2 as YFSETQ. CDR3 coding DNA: TGCGCCAGCAGCCGGACAGGGGGCGGTCAGGATGAAAAACTGTTTTTT. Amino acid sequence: CASSRTGGGQDEKLFF.

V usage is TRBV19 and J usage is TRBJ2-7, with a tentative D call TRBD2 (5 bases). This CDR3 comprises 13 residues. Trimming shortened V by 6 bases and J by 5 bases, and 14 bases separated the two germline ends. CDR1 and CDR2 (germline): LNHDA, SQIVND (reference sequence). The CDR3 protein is CASSPRGLNEQYF. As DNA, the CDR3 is TGTGCCAGTAGCCCGAGAGGGCTCAACGAGCAGTACTTC.

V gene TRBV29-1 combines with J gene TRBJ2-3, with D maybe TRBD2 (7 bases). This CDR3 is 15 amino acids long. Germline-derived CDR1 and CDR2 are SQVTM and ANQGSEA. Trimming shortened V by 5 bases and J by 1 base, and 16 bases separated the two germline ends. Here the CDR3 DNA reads TGCAGCGTTTCCCCCTGGGAGGGGGGCACAGATACGCAGTATTTT. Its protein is CSVSPWEGGTDTQYF.

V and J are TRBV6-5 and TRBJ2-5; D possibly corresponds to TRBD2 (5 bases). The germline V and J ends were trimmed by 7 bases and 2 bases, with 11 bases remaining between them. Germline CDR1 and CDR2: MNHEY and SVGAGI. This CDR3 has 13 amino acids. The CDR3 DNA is TGTGCCAGCAAAATCAGCGGACAAGAGACCCAGTACTTC. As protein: CASKISGQETQYF.

This CDR3 reads CASSSPGTPYEQYF. CDR3 DNA sequence: TGTGCCAGCAGTTCACCCGGGACACCGTACGAGCAGTACTTC. The chain links TRBV6-6 to TRBJ2-7; the D gene is possibly TRBD1 (6 bases). Between the trimmed V and J ends, which lost 4 bases and 4 bases, there was a span of 14 bases. Germline loops: CDR1 MNHNY, CDR2 SVGAGI (reference sequence). The length of the CDR3 is 14 residues.

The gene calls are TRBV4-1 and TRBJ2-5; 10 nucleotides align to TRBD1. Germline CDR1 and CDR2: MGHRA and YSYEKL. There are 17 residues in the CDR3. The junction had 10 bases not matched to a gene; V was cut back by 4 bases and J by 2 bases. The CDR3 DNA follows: TGCGCCAGCAGCCCCTGGACAGGGGGAGGGCTACAAGAGACCCAGTACTTC. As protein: CASSPWTGGGLQETQYF.

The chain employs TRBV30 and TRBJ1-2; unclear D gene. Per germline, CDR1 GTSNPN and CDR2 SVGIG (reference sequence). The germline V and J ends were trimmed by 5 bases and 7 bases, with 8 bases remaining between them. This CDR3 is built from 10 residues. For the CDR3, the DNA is TGTGCCTGGCGGGTGATTGGCTACACCTTC. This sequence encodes CAWRVIGYTF. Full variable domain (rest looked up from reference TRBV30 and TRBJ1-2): SQTIHQWPATLVQPVGSPLSLECTVEGTSNPNLYWYRQAAGRGLQLLFYSVGIGQISSEVPQNLSASRPQDRQFILSSKKLLLSDSGFYLCAWRVIGYTFGSGTRLTVV.

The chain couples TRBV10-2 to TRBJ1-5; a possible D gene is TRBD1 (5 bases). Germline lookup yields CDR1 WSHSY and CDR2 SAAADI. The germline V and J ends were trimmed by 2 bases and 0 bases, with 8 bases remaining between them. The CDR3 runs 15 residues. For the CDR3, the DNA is TGCGCCAGCAGTGAGCCAGGGTATAGCAATCAGCCCCAGCATTTT. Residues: CASSEPGYSNQPQHF.

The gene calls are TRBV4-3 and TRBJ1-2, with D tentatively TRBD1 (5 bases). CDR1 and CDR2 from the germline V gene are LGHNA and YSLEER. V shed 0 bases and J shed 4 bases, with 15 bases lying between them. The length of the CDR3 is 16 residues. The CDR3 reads CASSQDQFGAGYGYTF. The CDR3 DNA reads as TGCGCCAGCAGCCAAGATCAATTTGGGGCCGGCTATGGCTACACCTTC.

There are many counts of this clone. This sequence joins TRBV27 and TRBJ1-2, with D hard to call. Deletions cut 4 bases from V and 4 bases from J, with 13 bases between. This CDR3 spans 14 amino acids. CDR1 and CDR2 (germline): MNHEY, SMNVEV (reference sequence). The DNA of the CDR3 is TGTGCCAGCAGTTCCGCGAGGAACTTCTATGGCTACACCTTC. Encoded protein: CASSSARNFYGYTF.

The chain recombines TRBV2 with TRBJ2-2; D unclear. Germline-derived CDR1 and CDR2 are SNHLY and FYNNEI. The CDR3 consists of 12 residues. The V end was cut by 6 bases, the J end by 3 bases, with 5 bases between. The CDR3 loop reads CASREYTGELFF. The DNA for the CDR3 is TGTGCCAGCAGAGAGTACACCGGGGAGCTGTTTTTT.

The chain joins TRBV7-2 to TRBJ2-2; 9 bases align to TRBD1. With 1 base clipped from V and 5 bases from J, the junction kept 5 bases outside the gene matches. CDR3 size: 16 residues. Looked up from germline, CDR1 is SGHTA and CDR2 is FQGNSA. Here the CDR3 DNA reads TGTGCCAGCAGCTTAGGGACAGGGGAGAGGACCGGGGAGCTGTTTTTT. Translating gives CASSLGTGERTGELFF.

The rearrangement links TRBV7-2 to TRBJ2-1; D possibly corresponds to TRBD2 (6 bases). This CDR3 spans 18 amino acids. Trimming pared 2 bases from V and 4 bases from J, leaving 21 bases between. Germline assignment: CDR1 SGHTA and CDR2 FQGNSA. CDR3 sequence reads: CASSLRFNGGSLYNEQFF. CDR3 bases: TGTGCCAGCAGCTTAAGGTTTAACGGGGGATCCCTATACAATGAGCAGTTCTTC.

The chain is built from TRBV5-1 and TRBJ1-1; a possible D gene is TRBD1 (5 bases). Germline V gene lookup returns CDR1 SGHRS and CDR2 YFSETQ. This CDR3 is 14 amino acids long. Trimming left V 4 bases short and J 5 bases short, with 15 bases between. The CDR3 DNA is TGCGCCAGCAGCCGGCCAGGGCTGGATACTGAAGCTTTCTTT. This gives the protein CASSRPGLDTEAFF.

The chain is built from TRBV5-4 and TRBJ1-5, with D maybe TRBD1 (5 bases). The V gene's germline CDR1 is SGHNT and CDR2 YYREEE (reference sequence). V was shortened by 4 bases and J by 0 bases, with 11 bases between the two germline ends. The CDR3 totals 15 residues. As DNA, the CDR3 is TGTGCCAGCAGCCTAGACGGGGGTAGCAATCAGCCCCAGCATTTT. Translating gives CASSLDGGSNQPQHF.

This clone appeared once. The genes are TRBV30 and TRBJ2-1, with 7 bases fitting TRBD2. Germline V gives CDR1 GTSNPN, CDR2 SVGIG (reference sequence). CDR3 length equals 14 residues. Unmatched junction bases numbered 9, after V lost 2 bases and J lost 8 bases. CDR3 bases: TGTGCCTGGAGTCCCGGACTAGACCCCGATGAGCAGTTCTTC. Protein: CAWSPGLDPDEQFF.

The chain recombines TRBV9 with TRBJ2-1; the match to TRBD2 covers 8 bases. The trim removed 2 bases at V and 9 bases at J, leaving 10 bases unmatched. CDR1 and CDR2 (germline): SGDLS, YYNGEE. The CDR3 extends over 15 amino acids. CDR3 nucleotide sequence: TGTGCCAGCAGCGTTCTGACTAGCGATGCTGGTGAGCAGTTCTTC. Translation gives CASSVLTSDAGEQFF.